These 19 T cell receptor beta chains share one sample of origin, sequenced in a study of control samples from healthy donors and cancer patients (TCRdb year 2020). Libraries were prepared through the immunoSEQ multiplex PCR assay. Drawn from immuneACCESS, this table holds only the in-frame rearrangements with V and J called that TCRdb kept. Clones are partly lost; checked studies trace under half to an unresolved V gene and leave the rest unexplained. The sample has almost 85,000 clones on record, approximately 82% of them singletons. The ten top clones hold 11% of the sample. Sequenced sample: PBMCs. The receptors were sampled from a man between 60 and 75 years old with head and neck cancer.

This clone has just one count. The V gene is TRBV19, the J gene TRBJ1-1, with a possible D match to TRBD1 (5 bases). CDR3 length: 14 residues. With 5 bases removed from V and 1 base from J, the gap between germline ends came to 11 bases. Per germline, CDR1 LNHDA and CDR2 SQIVND (reference sequence). DNA for the CDR3: TGTGCCAGTAGTGGAGGGGTTTCGAACACTGAAGCTTTCTTT. As protein: CASSGGVSNTEAFF.

V is TRBV3-1 (or the pseudogene TRBV3-2) and J is TRBJ2-7; possible D gene TRBD2, 6 bases. CDR1 is LGHDT and CDR2 is YNNKEL in the germline V gene (reference sequence). This CDR3 contains 12 residues. V lost 5 bases, J lost 6 bases, and 11 bases lay in between. In DNA form, the CDR3 reads TGTGCCAGCAGCTTACTACTAGCCGAGCAGTACTTC. Its translation is CASSLLLAEQYF.

This chain uses TRBV7-8 with TRBJ2-1; TRBD2 might be the D (5 bases). V lost 5 bases to trimming and J lost 9 bases, with 17 bases between them. Germline values: CDR1 SGHVS, CDR2 FQNEAQ. The CDR3 is 14 residues long. The CDR3 DNA reads as TGTGCCAGCAGCCGAGGTCGGGATTACGGTGAGCAGTTCTTC. Translating gives CASSRGRDYGEQFF.

The chain combines TRBV24-1 with TRBJ1-2; D gene uncertain. The CDR3 has 14 residues. Per the germline V gene, CDR1 is KGHDR and CDR2 is SFDVKD. With 5 bases removed from V and 1 base from J, the gap between germline ends came to 10 bases. The CDR3 reads CATSATRGNYGYTF. The CDR3 DNA is TGTGCCACCAGTGCGACCCGGGGTAACTATGGCTACACCTTC.

The chain employs TRBV7-9 and TRBJ2-7; 9 bases line up with TRBD1. Germline V gene data show CDR1 as SEHNR and CDR2 as FQNEAQ (reference sequence). The CDR3 sequence is 14 residues long. Trimming took 10 bases from V and 3 from J; bases not matched to a gene: 10. In DNA form, the CDR3 reads TGTGCCATTGAGGTAGGGACAGGGATCTACGAGCAGTACTTC. Its translation: CAIEVGTGIYEQYF.

The chain links TRBV18 to TRBJ2-1; 11 nucleotides match TRBD2. In germline, CDR1 is KGHSH, CDR2 LQKENI. This CDR3 region has 17 residues. The trim removed 1 base at V and 0 bases at J, leaving 2 bases unmatched. CDR3 protein: CASSPRGLAASYNEQFF. The CDR3 region has the DNA TGTGCCAGCTCACCACGGGGACTAGCGGCCTCCTACAATGAGCAGTTCTTC. Based on the CDR3 plus reference TRBV18 and TRBJ2-1, the full variable domain is NAGVMQNPRHLVRRRGQEARLRCSPMKGHSHVYWYRQLPEEGLKFMVYLQKENIIDESGMPKERFSAEFPKEGPSILRIQQVVRGDSAAYFCASSPRGLAASYNEQFFGPGTRLTVL.

This chain joins TRBV7-9 and TRBJ2-1; D is perhaps TRBD2 (6 bases). The CDR3 totals 14 residues. CDR1 is SEHNR, CDR2 FQNEAQ, per germline (reference sequence). V shed 7 bases and J shed 8 bases, with 18 bases lying between them. CDR3 DNA: TGTGCCAGCACCGACCCCATAGCGGTGCATGAGCAGTTCTTC. The encoded protein is CASTDPIAVHEQFF.

This rearrangement joins TRBV5-4 to TRBJ2-7; D gene unclear. The CDR3 spans 13 residues. Germline CDR1 reads SGHNT; CDR2 reads YYREEE (reference sequence). The germline V and J ends were trimmed by 5 bases and 1 base, with 10 bases remaining between them. The chain's CDR3 is CASSVSSSYEQYF. CDR3 sequence (DNA): TGTGCCAGCAGTGTCAGTTCTTCCTACGAGCAGTACTTC.

Regarding this clone: This specimen includes other DNA sequences encoding the same CDR3. This chain joins TRBV6-5 and TRBJ1-1; possibly TRBD1 for D (5 bases). The CDR3 sequence is 13 residues long. The V and J ends lost 0 bases and 5 bases respectively, with 7 bases between them. Germline CDR1 is MNHEY and CDR2 is SVGAGI. CDR3: CASSYSRGTEAFF. The CDR3 bases are TGTGCCAGCAGTTACTCGAGGGGTACTGAAGCTTTCTTT.

This clone was counted once. The V gene is TRBV6-5, the J gene TRBJ2-7; D call uncertain. The CDR3 is made up of 11 amino acids. With 6 bases removed from V and 3 bases from J, the gap between germline ends came to 6 bases. Germline CDR1 reads MNHEY; CDR2 reads SVGAGI. The CDR3 DNA follows: TGTGCCAGCAGGGTCCGCTACGAGCAGTACTTC. It encodes CASRVRYEQYF.

This clone appeared a few times. V is TRBV12-3 or TRBV12-4 and J is TRBJ2-7, with no clear D. The CDR3 is 11 amino acids. V lost 3 bases and J lost 7, with 7 bases in between. The CDR3 reads CASSLTGEQYF. DNA of the CDR3: TGTGCCAGCAGTTTGACTGGGGAGCAGTACTTC.

J is TRBJ1-5 and V is TRBV24-1; 7 nucleotides line up with TRBD1. The CDR3 length is 16 residues. CDR1 KGHDR and CDR2 SFDVKD come from the germline V gene. Germline trimming cut 3 bases from V and 0 bases from J; bases unmatched to any gene: 4. The CDR3, as DNA: TGTGCCACCAGTGATCCAGGGGACAGTAGCAATCAGCCCCAGCATTTT. The encoded protein is CATSDPGDSSNQPQHF.

The chain is built from TRBV10-3 and TRBJ1-3, with D maybe TRBD1 (6 bases). V was cut by 6 bases and J by 0 bases, with 9 bases left in between. This CDR3 region has 14 residues. The germline gives CDR1 ENHRY, CDR2 SYGVKD. The CDR3 sequence: CAIRRTASGNTIYF. The CDR3 coding sequence is TGTGCCATCAGACGGACAGCCTCTGGAAACACCATATATTTT.

This sequence joins TRBV7-9 and TRBJ2-7; weak D call: TRBD2 (5 bases). Looked up from germline, CDR1 is SEHNR and CDR2 is FQNEAQ (reference sequence). This CDR3 is 15 amino acids long. Trimming took off 3 bases at V and 0 bases at J, with 12 bases between the two ends. The CDR3 is CASSFGGPGSYEQYF. CDR3 coding DNA: TGTGCCAGCAGCTTCGGAGGCCCCGGCTCCTACGAGCAGTACTTC.

This clone has a single count. The V gene is TRBV12-3 or TRBV12-4, the J gene TRBJ2-7; D is ambiguous. This CDR3 has 12 amino acids. V gave up 1 base and J gave up 6 bases, with 7 bases separating them. For the CDR3, the DNA is TGTGCCAGCAGTTTAGTAGGGCTCGAGCAGTACTTC. Translation gives CASSLVGLEQYF.

This clone turned up a few times. This rearrangement joins TRBV14 to TRBJ2-1, with D perhaps being TRBD1 or TRBD2 (6 bases each). From germline, CDR1 is SGHDN and CDR2 FVKESK. The germline V and J ends were trimmed by 3 bases and 8 bases, with 17 bases remaining between them. The CDR3 loop spans 15 amino acids. CDR3: CASSQRLVGGDEQFF. The CDR3 DNA reads TGTGCCAGCAGCCAGAGACTAGTAGGGGGTGATGAGCAGTTCTTC.

The CDR3 coding sequence is TGTGCCAGCAGTCAAGGACAGACTAACTATGGCTACACCTTC. This sequence encodes CASSQGQTNYGYTF. This chain links TRBV7-9 with TRBJ1-2; perhaps TRBD1 as D (6 bases). CDR3 length equals 14 residues. V lost 6 bases and J lost 0, with 11 bases in between. In germline, CDR1 is SEHNR, CDR2 FQNEAQ (reference sequence).

In regard to this clone: A much larger clone sits a single nucleotide away, making a read error possible. The CDR3 spells CASSPNTDTQYF. The CDR3 DNA sequence: TGTGCCAGCAGCCCAAACACAGATACGCAGTATTTT. The chain couples TRBV7-8 to TRBJ2-3, with D uncertain. CDR1 is SGHVS, CDR2 FQNEAQ, per germline. The CDR3 extends over 12 amino acids. V was pared by 5 bases and J by 2 bases, with 5 bases between.

This clone was detected only once. The chain couples TRBV5-6 to TRBJ2-2; 10 bases match TRBD1. This CDR3 region has 19 residues. Germline loops: CDR1 SGHDT, CDR2 YYEEEE. V dropped 4 bases and J dropped 1; count of bases not matched to a gene: 13. CDR3 nucleotide sequence: TGTGCCAGCAGCCTTCTGGGACAGGGGCTAAGATTGAACACCGGGGAGCTGTTTTTT. Amino acids: CASSLLGQGLRLNTGELFF.